The 16 T cell receptor beta chains in this list originate from one sample, sequenced in a study of radiotherapy plus CTLA-4 blockade in lung cancer. The data were produced by immunoSEQ multiplex PCR, yet TCRdb's version contains in-frame clones alone and is incomplete. The sample records tens of thousands of clones, about 73% being singletons. The material was peripheral blood, obtained from a patient treated with radiotherapy plus ipilimumab. The receptors here all came from a human donor with non-small cell lung cancer who had stable disease on radiotherapy plus ipilimumab.

This clone is categorized as medium-sized (0.01 to 0.1%). The chain joins TRBV11-2 to TRBJ2-6; D not certain. This CDR3 spans 15 amino acids. Germline-derived CDR1 and CDR2 are SGHAT and FQNNGV. V was clipped by 1 base and J by 2 bases, with 6 bases between them. The chain's CDR3 is CASSLGAAGANVLTF. As DNA, the CDR3 is TGTGCCAGCAGCTTAGGGGCTGCTGGGGCCAACGTCCTGACTTTC.

The chain combines TRBV4-3 with TRBJ1-5; D not certain. Germline V gene lookup returns CDR1 LGHNA and CDR2 YSLEER. Trimming removed 1 base at V and 5 bases at J, with 6 bases between. The CDR3 contains 13 residues. CDR3 loop: CASSQGADQPQHF. CDR3 nucleotide sequence: TGCGCCAGCAGCCAAGGGGCAGATCAGCCCCAGCATTTT.

This clone occurred once. The V gene is TRBV25-1, the J gene TRBJ1-4; possible D gene TRBD1, 5 bases. V was pared by 4 bases and J by 5 bases, with 8 bases between. Looked up from germline, CDR1 is MGHDK and CDR2 is SYGVNS. The CDR3 is 13 amino acids. The CDR3 DNA reads TGTGCCAGCAGTGGTAACAGGAATGAAAAACTGTTTTTT. Translated, it gives CASSGNRNEKLFF.

This chain links TRBV6-6 with TRBJ2-4; perhaps D is TRBD1 or TRBD2 (5 bases each). With 7 bases removed from V and 0 bases from J, the gap between germline ends came to 16 bases. The CDR3 length is 16 residues. From germline, CDR1 is MNHNY and CDR2 SVGAGI (reference sequence). CDR3 loop: CASNRQTNIAKNIQYF. The DNA for the CDR3 is TGTGCCAGCAATCGACAGACTAATATAGCCAAAAACATTCAGTACTTC.

The chain couples TRBV5-4 to TRBJ1-3; possibly TRBD1 for D (6 bases). The CDR3 extends over 16 amino acids. Trimming shortened V by 4 bases and J by 0 bases, and 14 bases separated the two germline ends. The germline V gene encodes CDR1 SGHNT and CDR2 YYREEE (reference sequence). CDR3 protein: CASSAQQGSSGNTIYF. CDR3 DNA sequence: TGTGCCAGCAGCGCTCAACAGGGCTCCTCTGGAAACACCATATATTTT.

The chain is built from TRBV10-3 and TRBJ1-1, with a tentative D call TRBD1 (5 bases). CDR1 is ENHRY and CDR2 is SYGVKD in the germline V gene. The CDR3 has 15 amino acids. V dropped 4 bases and J dropped 3 bases, with 15 bases sitting between them. The chain's CDR3 is CAISVGGGMDTEAFF. The CDR3 DNA is TGTGCCATCAGTGTTGGTGGGGGGATGGACACTGAAGCTTTCTTT.

This clone was counted between two and nine times. The genes are TRBV5-6 and TRBJ2-1; possibly TRBD1 or TRBD2 for D (5 bases each). Trimming shortened V by 6 bases and J by 7 bases, and 20 bases separated the two germline ends. The CDR3 has 15 residues. Germline V gene data show CDR1 as SGHDT and CDR2 as YYEEEE. The CDR3, as DNA: TGTGCCAGCAACGATAAAGGGGAGAGAAGGAATGAGCAGTTCTTC. This encodes CASNDKGERRNEQFF.

This clone was recorded only once. The genes are TRBV30 and TRBJ2-5; 8 bases line up with TRBD1. The V gene end was trimmed by 6 bases and the J gene end by 2 bases; junction bases not matched to a gene: 8. CDR1 is GTSNPN, CDR2 SVGIG, per germline (reference sequence). The length of the CDR3 is 14 residues. DNA of the CDR3: TGTGCCTGTAAAGGACAGGGTTCTCAAGAGACCCAGTACTTC. Protein: CACKGQGSQETQYF. The full variable domain, with the rest looked up from reference TRBV30 and TRBJ2-5, is SQTIHQWPATLVQPVGSPLSLECTVEGTSNPNLYWYRQAAGRGLQLLFYSVGIGQISSEVPQNLSASRPQDRQFILSSKKLLLSDSGFYLCACKGQGSQETQYFGPGTRLLVL.

By share of the sample, this clone is medium-sized. This chain uses TRBV10-3 with TRBJ1-2; 10 bases map to TRBD1. This CDR3 is built from 15 residues. Germline CDR1 is ENHRY and CDR2 is SYGVKD. V dropped 2 bases and J dropped 9; count of bases not matched to a gene: 9. The CDR3 region is CAISEPRTGGGSYTF. CDR3 DNA: TGTGCCATCAGTGAGCCCAGGACAGGGGGAGGGAGCTACACCTTC.

The chain recombines TRBV28 with TRBJ2-1; D possibly corresponds to TRBD2 (7 bases). The V gene lost 10 bases and the J gene lost 7 bases, with 23 bases spanning the gap. This CDR3 spans 15 amino acids. Germline V gene sequence: CDR1 MDHEN, CDR2 SYDVKM. The CDR3: CATWGRGGTKNEQFF. CDR3 DNA sequence: TGTGCCACCTGGGGTAGGGGGGGGACGAAGAATGAGCAGTTCTTC.

The V call is TRBV6-1, the J call TRBJ1-3; D is unclear. Germline lookup yields CDR1 MNHNS and CDR2 SASEGT. This CDR3 has 15 amino acids. This CDR3 reads CASQPPGRAGNTIYF. CDR3 nucleotides: TGTGCGTCGCAGCCTCCCGGGAGGGCTGGAAACACCATATATTTT.

V gene TRBV11-2 combines with J gene TRBJ2-7, with 7 bases that match TRBD2. This CDR3 has 14 amino acids. V trimming: 3 bases; J trimming: 2 bases; junction bases outside the gene matches: 4. Germline assignment: CDR1 SGHAT and CDR2 FQNNGV. CDR3 residues: CASSFRLAPYEQYF. The CDR3 nucleotides are TGTGCCAGCAGCTTTCGACTAGCCCCCTACGAGCAGTACTTC.

J is TRBJ1-2 and V is TRBV6-6; D is possibly TRBD1 (6 bases). There are 14 residues in the CDR3. The germline gives CDR1 MNHNY, CDR2 SVGAGI (reference sequence). V lost 4 bases to trimming and J lost 8 bases, with 17 bases between them. The chain's CDR3 is CASSSGGFTGGYTF. CDR3 DNA sequence: TGTGCCAGCAGTTCCGGGGGCTTCACAGGGGGCTACACCTTC.

The genes are TRBV6-4 and TRBJ2-3; no definite D call. This CDR3 comprises 15 residues. Germline CDR1 MRHNA, CDR2 SNTAGT. Trimming shortened V by 5 bases and J by 0 bases, and 12 bases separated the two germline ends. The CDR3 spells CASSQAASSTDTQYF. CDR3 sequence (DNA): TGTGCCAGCAGTCAGGCAGCATCTAGCACAGATACGCAGTATTTT.

The J gene is TRBJ2-1, the V gene TRBV7-2; D unclear. The germline CDR1 and CDR2 sequences are SGHTA and FQGNSA. This CDR3 contains 10 residues. Trimming removed 5 bases from V and 9 bases from J, with 5 bases in between. Here the CDR3 DNA reads TGTGCCAGCAGCCACCTTGAGCAGTTCTTC. Amino acids: CASSHLEQFF.

This chain joins TRBV6-1 and TRBJ1-2, with 12 bases lining up with TRBD1. CDR1 is MNHNS, CDR2 SASEGT, per germline. The CDR3 has 18 amino acids. V trimming: 2 bases; J trimming: 7 bases; junction bases outside the gene matches: 14. In DNA form, the CDR3 reads TGTGCCAGCAGTGAACTGAGGGGACAGGGGGCCCGGTCGGGTGGCTACACCTTC. It specifies CASSELRGQGARSGGYTF.